The 15 T cell receptor beta chains in this list originate from one sample, sequenced in a study of regulatory T cells in long-lasting Graves disease. Through Arm-PCR of CDR3 regions and iRepertoire HTBI primers, TCR beta libraries were built. From the multiplex PCR reads, TCRdb called clonotypes with MiXCR, one entry per CDR3 protein. The data hold over 450,000 distinct CDR3 sequences, with around 12% observed a single time. Noted time point: newly diagnosed GD, antithyroid drugs for less than 3 months. PBMC RNA was the source of the TCR library. These data also featured in a second study, about T cells in Graves' hyperthyroidism and ophthalmopathy.

The specimen comprised peripheral blood mononuclear cells (PBMCs), sampled at new diagnosis, from a patient treated with antithyroid drugs. The receptors here all came from a woman under 40 with Graves disease.

The sample holds a few counts of this clonotype. The chain is built from TRBV20-1 and TRBJ2-7, with a tentative D call TRBD2 (6 bases). The CDR3 totals 16 residues. Trimming took 3 bases from V and 2 from J, leaving 20 bases between them. Germline V gene lookup returns CDR1 DFQATT and CDR2 SNEGSKA (reference sequence). The chain's CDR3 is CSASPILRGTPYEQYF. The CDR3 coding sequence is TGCAGTGCTAGCCCCATTCTGCGGGGAACCCCCTACGAGCAGTACTTC.

CDR3 in amino acids: CATSRERGGAGEKLFF. The CDR3 DNA sequence: TGTGCCACCAGCAGAGAGAGGGGGGGGGCTGGAGAAAAACTGTTTTTT. The V gene is TRBV15, the J gene TRBJ1-4, with a tentative D call TRBD1 (6 bases). The CDR3 spans 16 residues. In germline, CDR1 is LNHNV, CDR2 YYDKDF (reference sequence). V shed 0 bases and J shed 8 bases, with 16 bases lying between them.

The gene calls are TRBV28 and TRBJ2-3; D may be TRBD1 (6 bases). The CDR3 spans 15 residues. Germline V CDR1 and CDR2: MDHEN, SYDVKM. Trimming removed 9 bases from V and 2 bases from J, with 18 bases in between. CDR3 region: CASLSDREDTDTQYF. The CDR3 DNA sequence: TGTGCCAGTCTTTCGGACAGAGAGGACACAGATACGCAGTATTTT.

In this sample, this clonotype turned up many times. The chain combines TRBV11-2 with TRBJ2-1; 9 positions match TRBD1. The V segment lost 3 bases and the J segment 10 bases; nucleotides outside the gene matches: 4. The germline gives CDR1 SGHAT, CDR2 FQNNGV. This CDR3 contains 13 residues. The CDR3 region has the DNA TGTGCCAGCAGCTTCGACAGGGGGGGAGAGCAGTTCTTC. Its translation: CASSFDRGGEQFF.

This clonotype was counted ten times or more. V gene TRBV6-5 combines with J gene TRBJ2-5; D is undetermined. The V end was cut by 3 bases, the J end by 5 bases, with 16 bases between. The CDR3 is 15 residues long. Germline V gene lookup returns CDR1 MNHEY and CDR2 SVGAGI. DNA for the CDR3: TGTGCCAGCAGTTATCAACAGTCCGCCGCCGAGACCCAGTACTTC. This gives the protein CASSYQQSAAETQYF.

This clonotype was found many times. The chain combines TRBV5-1 with TRBJ1-4; D is possibly TRBD1 (6 bases). The CDR3 contains 15 residues. Germline lookup yields CDR1 SGHRS and CDR2 YFSETQ. V was trimmed by 0 bases and J by 8 bases, leaving 14 bases between them. CDR3 in DNA: TGCGCCAGCAGCTTGGGGACAGCCGGAGGGGAAAAACTGTTTTTT. It yields the protein CASSLGTAGGEKLFF.

This clonotype was seen repeatedly, ten times or more. The chain is built from TRBV28 and TRBJ2-1, with 9 bases identical to TRBD1. With V trimmed by 8 bases and J by 8 bases, 16 bases remained unmatched. The CDR3 is made up of 16 amino acids. Germline-derived CDR1 and CDR2 are MDHEN and SYDVKM. CDR3 protein: CASLRYRDRVIDEQFF. CDR3 in DNA: TGTGCCAGCCTAAGATACCGGGACAGGGTAATCGATGAGCAGTTCTTC.

This clonotype was picked up many times. The chain combines TRBV7-9 with TRBJ1-4; a weak D match, TRBD1 (6 bases). V shed 5 bases and J shed 2 bases, with 12 bases lying between them. The CDR3 is 15 amino acids. The germline CDR1 and CDR2 sequences are SEHNR and FQNEAQ (reference sequence). DNA for the CDR3: TGTGCCAGCAGCCCTCCAGGACAGACTAATGAAAAACTGTTTTTT. Protein: CASSPPGQTNEKLFF.

This clonotype has a count of ten or more. Here the CDR3 reads CASSSGDFRYEQYF. CDR3 in DNA: TGTGCCAGCAGTTCGGGCGATTTCCGTTACGAGCAGTACTTC. V usage is TRBV11-3 and J usage is TRBJ2-7; D gene uncertain. CDR1 SGHNT and CDR2 YENEEA come from the germline V gene. Trimming left V 6 bases short and J 4 bases short, with 16 bases between. CDR3 length equals 14 residues.

This clonotype was counted ten times or more. The rearrangement joins TRBV30 to TRBJ1-2; D unresolved. CDR3 length: 15 residues. Trimming took 2 bases from V and 6 from J, leaving 19 bases between them. Germline V gene lookup returns CDR1 GTSNPN and CDR2 SVGIG (reference sequence). The CDR3 DNA reads TGTGCCTGGAGTCCCCCCCACTTGAGGGCCAATGGCTACACCTTC. Amino acid sequence: CAWSPPHLRANGYTF.

In its sample, this clonotype was seen many times. J is TRBJ2-1 and V is TRBV12-5; D remains ambiguous. Germline loops: CDR1 LGHNT, CDR2 FRNRAP. Between the trimmed V and J ends, which lost 1 base and 0 bases, there was a span of 7 bases. There are 15 residues in the CDR3. CDR3 DNA sequence: TGTGCTAGTGGTTTGGGGTCAAGCTCCTACAATGAGCAGTTCTTC. It is translated as CASGLGSSSYNEQFF.

This clonotype was recorded many times. This chain uses TRBV12-3 or TRBV12-4 with TRBJ2-7, with 11 bases that match TRBD2. This CDR3 is 15 amino acids long. V lost 3 bases, J lost 4 bases, and 5 bases stayed unmatched. The CDR3 coding sequence is TGTGCCAGCAGTTTCACTAGCGGGAGTTTTTACGAGCAGTACTTC. Its protein is CASSFTSGSFYEQYF.

This clonotype was picked up many times. J is TRBJ2-3 and V is TRBV11-2; 9 nucleotides line up with TRBD2. The CDR3 covers 16 residues. V was pared by 1 base and J by 1 base, with 3 bases of the junction left unmatched. Germline CDR1 is SGHAT and CDR2 is FQNNGV. CDR3 in DNA: TGTGCCAGCAGCTTAGTGTGGACTAGCGGCACAGATACGCAGTATTTT. It encodes CASSLVWTSGTDTQYF.

This clonotype occurred once. With a much larger clone just one base away, this may be a read error. This chain links TRBV2 with TRBJ2-7; D remains ambiguous. The germline V gene encodes CDR1 SNHLY and CDR2 FYNNEI. This CDR3 spans 14 amino acids. CDR3 sequence (DNA): TGTGCCATCAGTCCGGACCTAAGCTCCTACGAGCAGTACTTC. The encoded protein is CAISPDLSSYEQYF.

The V and J genes are TRBV27 and TRBJ1-5; D might be TRBD1 (6 bases). Germline values: CDR1 MNHEY, CDR2 SMNVEV (reference sequence). CDR3 length equals 14 residues. V lost 2 bases to trimming and J lost 10 bases, with 15 bases between them. CDR3 DNA sequence: TGTGCCAGCAGTTTACATGGGGGGCAAAGTCCCCAGCATTTT. It codes for CASSLHGGQSPQHF.